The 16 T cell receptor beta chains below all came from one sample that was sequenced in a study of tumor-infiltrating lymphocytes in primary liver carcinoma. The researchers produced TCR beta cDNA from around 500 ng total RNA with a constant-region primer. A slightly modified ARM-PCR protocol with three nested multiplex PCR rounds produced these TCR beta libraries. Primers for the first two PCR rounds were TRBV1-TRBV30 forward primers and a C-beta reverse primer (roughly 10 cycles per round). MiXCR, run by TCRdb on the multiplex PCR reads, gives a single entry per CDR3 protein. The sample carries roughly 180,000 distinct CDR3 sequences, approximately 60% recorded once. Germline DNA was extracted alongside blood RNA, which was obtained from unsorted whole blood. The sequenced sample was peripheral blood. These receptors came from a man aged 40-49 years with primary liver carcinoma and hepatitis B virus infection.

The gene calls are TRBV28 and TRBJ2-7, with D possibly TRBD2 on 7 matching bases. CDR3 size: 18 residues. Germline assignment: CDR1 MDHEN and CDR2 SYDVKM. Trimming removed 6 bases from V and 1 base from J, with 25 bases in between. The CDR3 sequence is CASSTLGEGVLSSYEQYF. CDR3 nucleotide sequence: TGTGCCAGCAGCACCTTGGGGGAGGGGGTACTCTCTTCCTACGAGCAGTACTTC.

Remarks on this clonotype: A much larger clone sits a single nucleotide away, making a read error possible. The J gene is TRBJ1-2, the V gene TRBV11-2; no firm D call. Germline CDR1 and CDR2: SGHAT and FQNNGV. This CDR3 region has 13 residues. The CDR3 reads CASSLTQDYDYTF. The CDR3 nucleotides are TGTGCCAGCAGCCTGACCCAGGACTATGACTACACCTTC. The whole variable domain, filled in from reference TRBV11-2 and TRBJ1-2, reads EAGVAQSPRYKIIEKRQSVAFWCNPISGHATLYWYQQILGQGPKLLIQFQNNGVVDDSQLPKDRFSAERLKGVDSTLKIQPAKLEDSAVYLCASSLTQDYDYTFGSGTRLTVV.

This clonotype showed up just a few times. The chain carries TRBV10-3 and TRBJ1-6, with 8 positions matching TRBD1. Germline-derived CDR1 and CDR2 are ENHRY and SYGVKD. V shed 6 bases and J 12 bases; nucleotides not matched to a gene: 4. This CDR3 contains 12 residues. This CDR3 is CAIRDRELPLHF. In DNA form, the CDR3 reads TGTGCCATCAGGGACAGGGAGTTACCCCTCCACTTT.

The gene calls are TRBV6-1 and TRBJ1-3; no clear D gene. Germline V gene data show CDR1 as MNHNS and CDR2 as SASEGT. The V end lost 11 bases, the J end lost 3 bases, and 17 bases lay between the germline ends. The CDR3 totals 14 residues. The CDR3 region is CAYGDPGYGNTIYF. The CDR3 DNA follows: TGTGCCTATGGCGACCCTGGCTATGGAAACACCATATATTTT.

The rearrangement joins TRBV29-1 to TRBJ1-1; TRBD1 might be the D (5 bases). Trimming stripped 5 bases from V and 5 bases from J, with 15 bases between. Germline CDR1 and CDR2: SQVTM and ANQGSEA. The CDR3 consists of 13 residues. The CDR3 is CSVYSAPGTEAFF. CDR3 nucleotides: TGCAGCGTTTACAGCGCGCCAGGGACTGAAGCTTTCTTT.

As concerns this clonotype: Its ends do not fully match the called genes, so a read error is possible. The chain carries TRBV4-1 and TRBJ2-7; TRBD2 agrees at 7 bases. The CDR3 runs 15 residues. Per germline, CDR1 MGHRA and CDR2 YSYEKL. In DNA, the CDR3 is TGCGCCGGCAGGGTTCAGGCGGCGGGAGAGTACGAGCAGTACTTC. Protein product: CAGRVQAAGEYEQYF.

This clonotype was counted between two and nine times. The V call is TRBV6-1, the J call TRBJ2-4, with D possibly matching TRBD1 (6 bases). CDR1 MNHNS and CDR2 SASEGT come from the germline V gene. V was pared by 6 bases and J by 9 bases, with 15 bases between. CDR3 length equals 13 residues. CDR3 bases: TGTGCCAGCAGCCATCGGACAGACGGCATTCAGTACTTC. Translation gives CASSHRTDGIQYF.

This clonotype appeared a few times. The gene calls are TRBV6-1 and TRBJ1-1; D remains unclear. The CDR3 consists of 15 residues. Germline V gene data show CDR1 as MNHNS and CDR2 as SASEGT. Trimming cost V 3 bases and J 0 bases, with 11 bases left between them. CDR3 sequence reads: CASSDLTALNTEAFF. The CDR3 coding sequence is TGTGCCAGCAGTGATTTAACAGCTTTGAACACTGAAGCTTTCTTT.

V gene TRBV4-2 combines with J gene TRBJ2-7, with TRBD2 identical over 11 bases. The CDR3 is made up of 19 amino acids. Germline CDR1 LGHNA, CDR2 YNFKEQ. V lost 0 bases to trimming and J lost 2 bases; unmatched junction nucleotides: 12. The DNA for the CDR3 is TGTGCCAGCAGCCAAGATACGGCTAGCGGGAGGAGGTTCGCCTACGAGCAGTACTTC. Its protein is CASSQDTASGRRFAYEQYF.

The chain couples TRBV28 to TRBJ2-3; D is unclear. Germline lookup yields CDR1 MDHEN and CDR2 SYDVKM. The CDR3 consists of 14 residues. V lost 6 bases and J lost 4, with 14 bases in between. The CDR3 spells CASSRHPYSDTQYF. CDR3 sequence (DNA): TGTGCCAGCAGCAGACACCCCTACTCAGATACGCAGTATTTT.

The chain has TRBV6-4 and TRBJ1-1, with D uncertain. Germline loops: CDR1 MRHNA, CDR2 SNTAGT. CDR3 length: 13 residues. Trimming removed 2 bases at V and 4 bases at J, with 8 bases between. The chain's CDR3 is CASSDGDGTEAFF. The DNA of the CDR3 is TGTGCCAGCAGTGACGGGGATGGCACTGAAGCTTTCTTT.

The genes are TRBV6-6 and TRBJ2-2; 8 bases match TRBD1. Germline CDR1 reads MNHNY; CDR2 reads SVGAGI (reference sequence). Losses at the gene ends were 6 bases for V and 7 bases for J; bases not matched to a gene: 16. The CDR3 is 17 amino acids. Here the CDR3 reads CASSSSGTGLNGGELFF. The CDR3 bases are TGTGCCAGCAGCTCTTCGGGGACAGGACTCAACGGCGGGGAGCTGTTTTTT.

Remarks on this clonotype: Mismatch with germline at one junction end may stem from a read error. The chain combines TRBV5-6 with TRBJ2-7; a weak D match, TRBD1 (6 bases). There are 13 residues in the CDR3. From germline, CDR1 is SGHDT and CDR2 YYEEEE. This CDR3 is CTSSLRGLYEQYF. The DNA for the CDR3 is TGTACCAGCAGTTTGAGGGGGTTGTACGAGCAGTACTTC.

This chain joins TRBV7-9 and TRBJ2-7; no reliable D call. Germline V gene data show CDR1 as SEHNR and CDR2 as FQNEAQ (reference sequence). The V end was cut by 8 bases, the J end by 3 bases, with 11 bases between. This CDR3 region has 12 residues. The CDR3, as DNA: TGTGCCAGCGGCCAACAAGACTACGAGCAGTACTTC. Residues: CASGQQDYEQYF. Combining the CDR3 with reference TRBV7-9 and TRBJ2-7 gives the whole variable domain DTGVSQNPRHKITKRGQNVTFRCDPISEHNRLYWYRQTLGQGPEFLTYFQNEAQLEKSRLLSDRFSAERPKGSFSTLEIQRTEQGDSAMYLCASGQQDYEQYFGPGTRLTVT.

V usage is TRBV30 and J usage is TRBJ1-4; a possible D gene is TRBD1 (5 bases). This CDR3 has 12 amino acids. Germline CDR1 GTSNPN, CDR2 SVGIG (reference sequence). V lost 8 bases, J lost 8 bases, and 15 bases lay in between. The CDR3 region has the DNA TGTGCCGGGACGGTGGGTGAGGAAAAACTGTTTTTT. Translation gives CAGTVGEEKLFF.

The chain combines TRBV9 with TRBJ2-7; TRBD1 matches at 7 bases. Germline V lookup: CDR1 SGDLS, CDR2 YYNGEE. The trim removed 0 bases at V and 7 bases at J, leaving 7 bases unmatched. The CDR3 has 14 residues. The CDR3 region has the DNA TGTGCCAGCAGCGTAGAGGCAGGGGGTGGAGAGCAGTACTTC. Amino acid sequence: CASSVEAGGGEQYF.